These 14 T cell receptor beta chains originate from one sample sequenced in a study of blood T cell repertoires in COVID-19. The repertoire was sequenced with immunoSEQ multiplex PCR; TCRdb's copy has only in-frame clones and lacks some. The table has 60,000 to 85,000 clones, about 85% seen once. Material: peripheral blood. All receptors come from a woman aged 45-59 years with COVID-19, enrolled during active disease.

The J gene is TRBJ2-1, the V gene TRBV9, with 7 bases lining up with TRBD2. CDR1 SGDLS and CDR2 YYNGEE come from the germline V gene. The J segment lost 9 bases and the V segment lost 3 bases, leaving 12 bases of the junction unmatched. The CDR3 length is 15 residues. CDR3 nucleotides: TGTGCCAGCAGCGGGTCTAGCGGTCTCCCCGCTGAGCAGTTCTTC. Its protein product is CASSGSSGLPAEQFF.

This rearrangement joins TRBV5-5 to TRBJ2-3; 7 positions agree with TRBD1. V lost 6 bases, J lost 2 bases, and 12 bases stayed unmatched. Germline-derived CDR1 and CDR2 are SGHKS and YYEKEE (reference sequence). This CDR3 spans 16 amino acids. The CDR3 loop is CASKTTPGQFTDTQYF. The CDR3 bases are TGTGCCAGCAAAACTACGCCGGGACAGTTCACAGATACGCAGTATTTT.

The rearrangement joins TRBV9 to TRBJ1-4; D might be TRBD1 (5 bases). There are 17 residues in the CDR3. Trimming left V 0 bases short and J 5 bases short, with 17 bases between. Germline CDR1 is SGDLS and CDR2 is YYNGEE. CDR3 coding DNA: TGTGCCAGCAGCGTAGACCCCGGTACAGGAGTAAATGAAAAACTGTTTTTT. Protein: CASSVDPGTGVNEKLFF.

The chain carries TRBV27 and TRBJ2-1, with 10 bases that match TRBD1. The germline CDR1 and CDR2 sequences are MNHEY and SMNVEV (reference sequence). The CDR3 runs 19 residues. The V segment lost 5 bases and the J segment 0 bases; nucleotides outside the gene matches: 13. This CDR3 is CASSPKGQGGFYSYNEQFF. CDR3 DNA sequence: TGTGCCAGCAGTCCCAAAGGACAGGGGGGGTTTTACTCCTACAATGAGCAGTTCTTC.

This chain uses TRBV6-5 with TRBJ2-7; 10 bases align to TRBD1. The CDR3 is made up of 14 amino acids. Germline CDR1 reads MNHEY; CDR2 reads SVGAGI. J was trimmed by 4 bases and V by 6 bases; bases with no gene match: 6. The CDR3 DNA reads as TGTGCCAGCAGGGACTGGACAGGGGGTTACGAGCAGTACTTC. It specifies CASRDWTGGYEQYF.

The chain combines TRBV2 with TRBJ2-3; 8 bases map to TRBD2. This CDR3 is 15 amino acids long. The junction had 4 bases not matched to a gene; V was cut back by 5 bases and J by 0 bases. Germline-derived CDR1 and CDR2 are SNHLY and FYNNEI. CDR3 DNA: TGTGCCAGCAGTCTACTAGCGGACAGCACAGATACGCAGTATTTT. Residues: CASSLLADSTDTQYF. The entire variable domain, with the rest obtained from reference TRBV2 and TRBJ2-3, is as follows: EPEVTQTPSHQVTQMGQEVILRCVPISNHLYFYWYRQILGQKVEFLVSFYNNEISEKSEIFDDQFSVERPDGSNFTLKIRSTKLEDSAMYFCASSLLADSTDTQYFGPGTRLTVL.

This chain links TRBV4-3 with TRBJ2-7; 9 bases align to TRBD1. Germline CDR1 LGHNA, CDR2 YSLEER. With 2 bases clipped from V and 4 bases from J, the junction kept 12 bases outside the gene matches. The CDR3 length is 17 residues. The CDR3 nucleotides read TGCGCCAGCAGCCAACGACGTCGACAGGGGGAAATTTACGAGCAGTACTTC. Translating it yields CASSQRRRQGEIYEQYF.

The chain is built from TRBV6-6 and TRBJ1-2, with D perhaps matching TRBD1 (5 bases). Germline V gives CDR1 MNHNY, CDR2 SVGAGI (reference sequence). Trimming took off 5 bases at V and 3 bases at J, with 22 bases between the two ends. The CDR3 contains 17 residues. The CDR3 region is CASSQIGRAQGDYGYTF. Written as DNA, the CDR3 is TGTGCCAGCAGTCAAATAGGGAGGGCTCAAGGGGACTATGGCTACACCTTC.

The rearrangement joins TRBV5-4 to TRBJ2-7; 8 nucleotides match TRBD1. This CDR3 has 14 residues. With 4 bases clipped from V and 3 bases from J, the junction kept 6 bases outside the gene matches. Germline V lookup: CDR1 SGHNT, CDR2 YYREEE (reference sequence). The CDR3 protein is CASSHRTGRYEQYF. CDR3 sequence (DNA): TGTGCCAGCAGCCATCGGACAGGGCGCTACGAGCAGTACTTC.

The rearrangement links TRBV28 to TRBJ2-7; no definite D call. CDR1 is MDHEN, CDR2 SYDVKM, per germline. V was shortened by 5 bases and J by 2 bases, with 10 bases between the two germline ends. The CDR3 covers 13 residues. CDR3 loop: CASSPQAPYEQYF. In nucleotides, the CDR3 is TGTGCCAGCAGTCCCCAGGCCCCCTACGAGCAGTACTTC.

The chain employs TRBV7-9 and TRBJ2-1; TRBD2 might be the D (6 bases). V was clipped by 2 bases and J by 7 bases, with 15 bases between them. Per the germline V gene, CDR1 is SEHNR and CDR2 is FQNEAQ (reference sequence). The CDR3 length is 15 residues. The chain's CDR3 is CASSLRPTGANEQFF. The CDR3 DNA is TGTGCCAGCAGCTTACGTCCTACGGGAGCTAATGAGCAGTTCTTC.

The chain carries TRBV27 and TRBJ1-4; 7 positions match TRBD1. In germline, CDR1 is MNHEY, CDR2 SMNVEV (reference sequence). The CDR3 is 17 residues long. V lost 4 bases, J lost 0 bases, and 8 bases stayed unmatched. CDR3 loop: CASSSRGQAATNEKLFF. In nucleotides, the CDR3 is TGTGCCAGCAGTTCCCGCGGACAGGCGGCAACTAATGAAAAACTGTTTTTT.

This CDR3 is CASSLAQGNQPQHF. In DNA form, the CDR3 reads TGTGCCAGCAGCTTGGCACAGGGGAATCAGCCCCAGCATTTT. This chain joins TRBV7-2 and TRBJ1-5; 7 bases line up with TRBD1. Trimming removed 3 bases from V and 4 bases from J; junction bases left unmatched: 3. Germline values: CDR1 SGHTA, CDR2 FQGNSA. The CDR3 is 14 amino acids.

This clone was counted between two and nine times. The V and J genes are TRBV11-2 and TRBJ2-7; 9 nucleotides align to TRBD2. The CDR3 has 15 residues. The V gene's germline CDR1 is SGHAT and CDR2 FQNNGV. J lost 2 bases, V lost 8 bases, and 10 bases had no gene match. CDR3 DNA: TGTGCCAGCCGATATACTAGCGGGCCAACCTACGAGCAGTACTTC. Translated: CASRYTSGPTYEQYF.